Only one count was recorded for the clone carrying this T cell receptor beta chain. Its antigen is currently unknown. Germline loops: CDR1 MNHNS, CDR2 SASEGT. The CDR3 runs to 13 residues. V dropped 8 bases and J dropped 2 bases, with 10 bases sitting between them. Original processing notes: ImmunoSEQ sequences covered only the junction and lacked quality scores; filtering therefore differed. Sequencing was performed with immunoSEQ multiplex PCR; in TCRdb, only in-frame clones are kept and a portion is missing. V, J and clone size are those of that table, while D and trimming were read from the DNA. The sample lists about 2 million clones; about 95% were seen once. These data come from a study of shared clonotypes between healthy human individuals. Whole-study context: The donor pool was made up of two women and three men aged 18 to 49.

Whole-study findings and limits: Inspection by rarefaction showed sorted-subset sequencing to be incomplete despite large depth. Naive subsets typically showed greater estimated richness than memory subsets.

Naive CD8 populations comprised CD45RO-negative cells positively selected for CCR7, excluding terminally differentiated effector memory CD45RA+ cells. This sequence joins TRBV6-1 and TRBJ1-5; no definite D call. Sequenced sample: naive CD8+ T cells sorted from blood. The sequence was obtained from a young man in good health. This CDR3 is CASDTLGNQPQHF. In DNA form, the CDR3 reads TGTGCCAGCGATACTCTGGGCAATCAGCCCCAGCATTTT.